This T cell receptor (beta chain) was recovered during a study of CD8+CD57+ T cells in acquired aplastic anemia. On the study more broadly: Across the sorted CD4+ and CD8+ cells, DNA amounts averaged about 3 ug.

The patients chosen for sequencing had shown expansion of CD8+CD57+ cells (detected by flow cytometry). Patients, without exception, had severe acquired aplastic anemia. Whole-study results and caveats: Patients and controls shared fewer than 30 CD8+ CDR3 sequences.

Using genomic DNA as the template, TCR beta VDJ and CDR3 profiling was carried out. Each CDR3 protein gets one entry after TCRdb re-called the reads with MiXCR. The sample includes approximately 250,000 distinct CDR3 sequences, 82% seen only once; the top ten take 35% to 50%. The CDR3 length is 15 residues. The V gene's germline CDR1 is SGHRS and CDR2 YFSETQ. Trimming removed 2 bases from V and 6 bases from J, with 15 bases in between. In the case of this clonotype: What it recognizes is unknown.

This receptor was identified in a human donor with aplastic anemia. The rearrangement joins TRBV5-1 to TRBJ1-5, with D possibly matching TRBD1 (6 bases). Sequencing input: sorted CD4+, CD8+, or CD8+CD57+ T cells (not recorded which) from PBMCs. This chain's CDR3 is CASSLAQGNSQPQHF. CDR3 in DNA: TGCGCCAGCAGCTTAGCACAGGGCAACTCTCAGCCCCAGCATTTT.